This TCR beta chain was recovered during a study of T cell changes during pregnancy in multiple sclerosis. Profiled with immunoSEQ multiplex PCR; TCRdb holds only in-frame clones, not every one. The sample holds 12,000 to 15,000 clones, over 85% seen once. V lost 5 bases to trimming and J lost 2 bases, with 22 bases between them. This CDR3 is built from 16 residues. In germline, CDR1 is SQVTM, CDR2 ANQGSEA. The specimen was peripheral blood, collected in the second trimester of pregnancy. This chain uses TRBV29-1 with TRBJ2-7; perhaps TRBD2 as D (6 bases). This receptor was identified in a female donor in good health, enrolled as a control in a pregnancy study. CDR3: CSVYKRTGTLAYEQYF. CDR3 nucleotides: TGCAGCGTTTACAAACGCACCGGGACTCTCGCCTACGAGCAGTACTTC.